This passage covers 11 T cell receptor beta chains from one sample sequenced in a study of shared clonotypes between healthy human individuals. Libraries were prepared by immunoSEQ multiplex PCR; TCRdb keeps only in-frame clonotypes and omits some of them. The data contain about 680,000 clones, under 95% of them singletons. The naive CD8 subset, CD45RO-negative cells positively selected for CCR7, excluded terminally differentiated effector memory CD45RA+ cells. Sequenced: naive CD8+ T cells sorted from blood. The receptors shown here come from a man between 25 and 39 years old in good health.

The chain combines TRBV18 with TRBJ2-7; D is uncertain. Trimming took off 3 bases at V and 12 bases at J, with 18 bases between the two ends. Looked up from germline, CDR1 is KGHSH and CDR2 is LQKENI. The CDR3 totals 13 residues. The CDR3 bases are TGTGCCAGCTCACCGTCCCGGGCGGACCCGTCGTACTTC. It specifies CASSPSRADPSYF.

This clone was picked up one time. This chain links TRBV30 with TRBJ2-7; D may be TRBD1 or TRBD2 (6 bases each). The germline V gene has CDR1 GTSNPN and CDR2 SVGIG (reference sequence). The ends were cut back, 3 bases at V and 2 bases at J, with 11 bases in the middle. This CDR3 comprises 13 residues. Here the CDR3 DNA reads TGTGCCTGGAGCGGGGGCAACGCCTACGAGCAGTACTTC. Amino acid sequence: CAWSGGNAYEQYF.

The V and J genes are TRBV10-3 and TRBJ2-3; no definite D call. Trimming removed 10 bases from V and 3 bases from J, with 14 bases in between. Germline assignment: CDR1 ENHRY and CDR2 SYGVKD. The CDR3 sequence is 13 residues long. CDR3 in DNA: TGTGCCACCGCTGATCTCCGAACAGATACGCAGTATTTT. Amino acids: CATADLRTDTQYF.

V gene TRBV6-5 combines with J gene TRBJ1-1; 11 nucleotides line up with TRBD1. V gave up 6 bases and J gave up 4 bases; unmatched junction bases: 4. The CDR3 runs 14 residues. The germline gives CDR1 MNHEY, CDR2 SVGAGI. The CDR3, as DNA: TGTGCCAGCAGAACCGGGACAGGGGGCACTGAAGCTTTCTTT. Translating gives CASRTGTGGTEAFF.

The rearrangement uses TRBV4-3 and TRBJ2-2; possibly TRBD2 for D (6 bases). The CDR3 has 17 amino acids. V dropped 7 bases and J dropped 3 bases, with 21 bases sitting between them. Germline V CDR1 and CDR2: LGHNA, YSLEER. The CDR3 is CASTQYVAGRDTGELFF. DNA of the CDR3: TGCGCCAGCACACAATACGTCGCGGGACGGGACACCGGGGAGCTGTTTTTT.

The gene calls are TRBV28 and TRBJ1-5; D might be TRBD1 (5 bases). The CDR3 covers 14 residues. CDR1 MDHEN and CDR2 SYDVKM come from the germline V gene. V was trimmed by 5 bases and J by 1 base, leaving 9 bases between them. The CDR3 spells CASSDRLSNQPQHF. The CDR3 DNA reads as TGTGCCAGCAGTGACAGATTAAGCAATCAGCCCCAGCATTTT. The variable domain in full, completed from reference TRBV28 and TRBJ1-5, reads DVKVTQSSRYLVKRTGEKVFLECVQDMDHENMFWYRQDPGLGLRLIYFSYDVKMKEKGDIPEGYSVSREKKERFSLILESASTNQTSMYLCASSDRLSNQPQHFGDGTRLSIL.

The gene calls are TRBV18 and TRBJ2-3, with 10 nucleotides matching TRBD2. Germline CDR1 KGHSH, CDR2 LQKENI. The trim removed 5 bases at V and 1 base at J, leaving 6 bases unmatched. The CDR3 loop spans 16 amino acids. CDR3 sequence: CASSGRTSGRTDTQYF. Written as DNA, the CDR3 is TGTGCCAGCTCAGGCAGGACTAGCGGACGCACAGATACGCAGTATTTT.

The rearrangement links TRBV25-1 to TRBJ2-3, with D hard to call. V lost 1 base, J lost 1 base, and 12 bases lay in between. The CDR3 spans 16 residues. Germline CDR1 reads MGHDK; CDR2 reads SYGVNS. CDR3 bases: TGTGCCAGCAGTGAATTATCCATGTCGCGCACAGATACGCAGTATTTT. Protein product: CASSELSMSRTDTQYF.

The table lists this clone with a count of one. The chain uses TRBV2 and TRBJ2-5; perhaps TRBD2 as D (6 bases). Germline loops: CDR1 SNHLY, CDR2 FYNNEI. V was cut by 8 bases and J by 1 base, with 8 bases left in between. The CDR3 extends over 12 amino acids. The DNA of the CDR3 is TGTGCCAGCGGGACTCCCCAAGAGACCCAGTACTTC. It translates to CASGTPQETQYF.

J is TRBJ2-3 and V is TRBV29-1; no firm D call. The CDR3 sequence is 15 residues long. Germline V lookup: CDR1 SQVTM, CDR2 ANQGSEA. The V end lost 1 base, the J end lost 3 bases, and 14 bases lay between the germline ends. The CDR3 nucleotides are TGCAGCGTTGAAGTGCCGGATTGGGGAACAGATACGCAGTATTTT. This translates into CSVEVPDWGTDTQYF.

The CDR3 loop reads CASSATGLAYGYTF. As DNA, the CDR3 is TGTGCCAGCAGCGCGACAGGGCTCGCCTATGGCTACACCTTC. V usage is TRBV9 and J usage is TRBJ1-2, with 7 bases aligning to TRBD1. The length of the CDR3 is 14 residues. J lost 4 bases, V lost 3 bases, and 6 bases had no gene match. Germline lookup yields CDR1 SGDLS and CDR2 YYNGEE.